What follows are 4 T cell receptor beta chains derived from one specimen sequenced in a study of T-cell memory formation after mild COVID-19. A single record per CDR3 protein comes from TCRdb applying MiXCR to the 5' RACE reads. Of about 350,000 distinct CDR3 sequences listed, about 13% are singletons. The specimen sequenced was PBMCs or a T cell subset sorted from them (not recorded which). The receptor source for this set is a man aged 18-30 years who had mild COVID-19 (a few samples of this study predate the infection). Cell type and time point are not known.

This chain joins TRBV7-2 and TRBJ2-1, with a possible D match to TRBD2 (6 bases). Germline V gene data show CDR1 as SGHTA and CDR2 as FQGNSA. V shed 5 bases and J shed 0 bases, with 8 bases lying between them. The CDR3 is 14 residues long. The CDR3 protein is CASSRGYSYNEQFF. CDR3 nucleotide sequence: TGTGCCAGCAGCCGGGGGTACTCCTACAATGAGCAGTTCTTC. Full variable domain (rest looked up from reference TRBV7-2 and TRBJ2-1): GAGVSQSPSNKVTEKGKDVELRCDPISGHTALYWYRQSLGQGLEFLIYFQGNSAPDKSGLPSDRFSAERTGGSVSTLTIQRTQQEDSAVYLCASSRGYSYNEQFFGPGTRLTVL.

This clonotype was seen more than once but under ten times. The rearrangement links TRBV30 to TRBJ2-1; 12 bases are a match to TRBD2. After removal of 2 bases from V and 9 bases from J, the junction contained 5 bases not matched to a gene. The CDR3 length is 14 residues. Germline V CDR1 and CDR2: GTSNPN, SVGIG (reference sequence). The CDR3 DNA is TGTGCCTGGAGTTTGACTAGCGGGGGAGTTGAGCAGTTCTTC. Translation gives CAWSLTSGGVEQFF. Full variable domain (missing parts from reference TRBV30 and TRBJ2-1): SQTIHQWPATLVQPVGSPLSLECTVEGTSNPNLYWYRQAAGRGLQLLFYSVGIGQISSEVPQNLSASRPQDRQFILSSKKLLLSDSGFYLCAWSLTSGGVEQFFGPGTRLTVL.

This clonotype was observed a handful of times. The junction and the germline gene differ at one end; a read error may be behind it. The V gene is TRBV20-1, the J gene TRBJ2-2; TRBD1 is a possible D gene (5 bases). Germline CDR1 DFQATT, CDR2 SNEGSKA (reference sequence). The CDR3 is made up of 12 amino acids. CDR3 loop: CSVRPGHGELFF. The CDR3, as DNA: TGCAGTGTTAGACCAGGGCACGGGGAGCTGTTTTTT.

This clonotype has just a few counts. The genes are TRBV9 and TRBJ2-2, with 11 nucleotides matching TRBD2. V lost 2 bases, J lost 7 bases, and 10 bases stayed unmatched. This CDR3 spans 17 amino acids. Germline CDR1 SGDLS, CDR2 YYNGEE. The DNA of the CDR3 is TGTGCCAGCAGCGTTTCCCCCGGGGGACTAGCGGACGGGGAGCTGTTTTTT. Translated, it gives CASSVSPGGLADGELFF.